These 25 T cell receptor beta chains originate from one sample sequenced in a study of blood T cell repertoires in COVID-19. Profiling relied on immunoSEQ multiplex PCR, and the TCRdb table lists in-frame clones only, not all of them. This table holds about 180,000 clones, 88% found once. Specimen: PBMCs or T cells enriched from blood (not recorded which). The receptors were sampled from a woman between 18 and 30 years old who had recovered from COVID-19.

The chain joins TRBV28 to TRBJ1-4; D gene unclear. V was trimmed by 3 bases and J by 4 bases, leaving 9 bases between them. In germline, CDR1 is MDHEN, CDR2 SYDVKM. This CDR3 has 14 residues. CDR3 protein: CASSLWQNNEKLFF. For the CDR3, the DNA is TGTGCCAGCAGTTTGTGGCAGAATAATGAAAAACTGTTTTTT.

CDR3: CANTPTGLAGNEQYF. The DNA of the CDR3 is TGCGCCAACACCCCCACAGGGCTAGCCGGGAACGAGCAGTACTTC. V gene TRBV5-1 combines with J gene TRBJ2-7; a possible D gene is TRBD1 (6 bases). V was pared by 9 bases and J by 5 bases, with 24 bases between. Germline lookup yields CDR1 SGHRS and CDR2 YFSETQ. The CDR3 consists of 15 residues.

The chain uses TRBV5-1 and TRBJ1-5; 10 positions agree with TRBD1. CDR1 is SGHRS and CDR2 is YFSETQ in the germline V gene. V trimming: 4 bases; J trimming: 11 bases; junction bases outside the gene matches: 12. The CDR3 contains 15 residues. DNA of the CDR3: TGCGCCAGCAGCCTCGGGACAGGGGCCTTAGAAGCCCAGCATTTT. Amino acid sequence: CASSLGTGALEAQHF.

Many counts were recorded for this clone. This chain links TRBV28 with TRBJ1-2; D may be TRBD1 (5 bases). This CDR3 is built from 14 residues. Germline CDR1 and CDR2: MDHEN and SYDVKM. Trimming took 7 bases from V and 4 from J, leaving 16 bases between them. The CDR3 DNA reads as TGTGCCAGCACTCCGGCAGGGCAGGCCTATGGCTACACCTTC. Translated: CASTPAGQAYGYTF.

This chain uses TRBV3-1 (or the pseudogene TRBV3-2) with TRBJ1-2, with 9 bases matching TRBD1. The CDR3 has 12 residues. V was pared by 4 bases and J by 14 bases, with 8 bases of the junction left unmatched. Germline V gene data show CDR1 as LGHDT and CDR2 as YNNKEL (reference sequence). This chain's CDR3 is CASSRIDRGRTF. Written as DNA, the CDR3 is TGTGCCAGCAGCCGAATCGACAGGGGGAGAACCTTC.

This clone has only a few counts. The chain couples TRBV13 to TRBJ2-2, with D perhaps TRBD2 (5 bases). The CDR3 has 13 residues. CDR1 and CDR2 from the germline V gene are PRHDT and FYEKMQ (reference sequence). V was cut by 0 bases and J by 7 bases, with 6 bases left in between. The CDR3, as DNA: TGTGCCAGCAGCTTAGGCCGGGGCGGGGAGCTGTTTTTT. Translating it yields CASSLGRGGELFF.

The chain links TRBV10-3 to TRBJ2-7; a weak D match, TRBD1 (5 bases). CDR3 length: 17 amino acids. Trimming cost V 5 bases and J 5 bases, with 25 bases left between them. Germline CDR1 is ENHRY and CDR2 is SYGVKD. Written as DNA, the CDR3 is TGTGCCATCAGTCGTGAGATAGACAGAAGGTTAGTCGACGAGCAGTACTTC. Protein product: CAISREIDRRLVDEQYF.

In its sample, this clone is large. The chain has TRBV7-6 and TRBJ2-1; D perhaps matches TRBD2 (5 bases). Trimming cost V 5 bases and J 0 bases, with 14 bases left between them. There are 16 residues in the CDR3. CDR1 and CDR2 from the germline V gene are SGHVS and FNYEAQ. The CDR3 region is CASSPSSSSSYNEQFF. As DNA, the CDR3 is TGTGCCAGCAGCCCTAGCAGCTCAAGCTCCTACAATGAGCAGTTCTTC.

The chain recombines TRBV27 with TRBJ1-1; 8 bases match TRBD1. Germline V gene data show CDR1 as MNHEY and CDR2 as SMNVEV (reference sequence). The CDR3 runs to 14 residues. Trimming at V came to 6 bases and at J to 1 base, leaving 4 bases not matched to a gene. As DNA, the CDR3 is TGTGCCAGCAGGGTAGACAGGGGGAACACTGAAGCTTTCTTT. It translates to CASRVDRGNTEAFF.

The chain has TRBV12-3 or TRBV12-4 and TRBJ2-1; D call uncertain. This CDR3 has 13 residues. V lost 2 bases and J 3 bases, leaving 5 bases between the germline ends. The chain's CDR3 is CASSLSDYNEQFF. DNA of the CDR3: TGTGCCAGCAGTTTATCAGACTACAATGAGCAGTTCTTC.

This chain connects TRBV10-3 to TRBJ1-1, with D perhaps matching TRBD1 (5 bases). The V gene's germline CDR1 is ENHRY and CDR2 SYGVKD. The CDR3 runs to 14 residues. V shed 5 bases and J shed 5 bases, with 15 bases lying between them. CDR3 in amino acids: CAISLGGEGTEAFF. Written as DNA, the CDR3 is TGTGCCATCAGTCTCGGGGGAGAGGGAACTGAAGCTTTCTTT.

CDR3 sequence: CASTLFDSNEKLFF. CDR3 coding DNA: TGTGCCAGTACCCTTTTCGACAGTAATGAAAAACTGTTTTTT. The chain couples TRBV18 to TRBJ1-4; D possibly corresponds to TRBD1 (5 bases). CDR3 length: 14 residues. The V end was cut by 9 bases, the J end by 4 bases, with 15 bases between. Per the germline V gene, CDR1 is KGHSH and CDR2 is LQKENI.

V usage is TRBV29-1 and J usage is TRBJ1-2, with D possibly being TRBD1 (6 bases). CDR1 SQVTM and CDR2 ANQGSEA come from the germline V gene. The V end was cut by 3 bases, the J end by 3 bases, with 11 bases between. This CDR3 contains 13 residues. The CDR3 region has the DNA TGCAGCGTTGACTCGGCAGGGGACTATGGCTACACCTTC. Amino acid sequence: CSVDSAGDYGYTF.

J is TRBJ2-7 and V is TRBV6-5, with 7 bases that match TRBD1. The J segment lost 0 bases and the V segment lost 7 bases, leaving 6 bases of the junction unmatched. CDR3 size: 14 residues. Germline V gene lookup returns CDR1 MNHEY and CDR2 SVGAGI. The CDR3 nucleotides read TGTGCCAGCATCTTGACAGGGACCTCCTACGAGCAGTACTTC. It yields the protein CASILTGTSYEQYF.

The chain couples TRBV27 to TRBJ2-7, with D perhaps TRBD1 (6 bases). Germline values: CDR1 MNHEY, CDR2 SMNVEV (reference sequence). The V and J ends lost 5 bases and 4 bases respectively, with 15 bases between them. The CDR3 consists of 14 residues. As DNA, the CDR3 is TGTGCCAGCAGTATCAACCCGACAGGATACGAGCAGTACTTC. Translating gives CASSINPTGYEQYF.

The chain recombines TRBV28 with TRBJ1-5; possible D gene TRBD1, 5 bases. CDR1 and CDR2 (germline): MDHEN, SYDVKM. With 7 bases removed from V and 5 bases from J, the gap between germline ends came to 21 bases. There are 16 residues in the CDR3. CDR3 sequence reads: CASNRWGGLEDQPQHF. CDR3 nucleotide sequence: TGTGCCAGCAACCGGTGGGGGGGTCTGGAGGATCAGCCCCAGCATTTT.

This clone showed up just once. The CDR3 loop reads CASNLAGGVLNEQFF. The CDR3 DNA reads TGTGCCAGCAATCTAGCGGGAGGAGTTTTGAATGAGCAGTTCTTC. The V call is TRBV6-5, the J call TRBJ2-1; 11 bases align to TRBD2. Per germline, CDR1 MNHEY and CDR2 SVGAGI. The CDR3 runs 15 residues. The ends lost 7 bases at V and 7 bases at J; junction bases unmatched: 9.

CDR3 region: CASSPTLNTEAFF. The CDR3 coding sequence is TGTGCCAGCAGCCCGACACTGAACACTGAAGCTTTCTTT. This sequence joins TRBV6-5 and TRBJ1-1; D is ambiguous. The CDR3 contains 13 residues. Germline V CDR1 and CDR2: MNHEY, SVGAGI. Trimming stripped 6 bases from V and 0 bases from J, with 8 bases between.

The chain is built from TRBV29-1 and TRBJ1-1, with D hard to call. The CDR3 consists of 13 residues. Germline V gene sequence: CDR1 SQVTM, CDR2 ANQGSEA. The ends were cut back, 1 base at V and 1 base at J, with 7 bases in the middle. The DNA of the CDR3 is TGCAGCGTTGAAGTGGGAGAGAACACTGAAGCTTTCTTT. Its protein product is CSVEVGENTEAFF.

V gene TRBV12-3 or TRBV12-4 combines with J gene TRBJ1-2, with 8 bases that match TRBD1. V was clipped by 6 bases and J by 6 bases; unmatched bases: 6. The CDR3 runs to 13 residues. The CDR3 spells CASSPDRGDGYTF. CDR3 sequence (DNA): TGTGCCAGCAGCCCTGACAGGGGAGATGGCTACACCTTC.

The CDR3 reads CASQREVADTQYF. In DNA form, the CDR3 reads TGTGCCAGTCAGCGGGAGGTGGCAGATACGCAGTATTTT. The chain has TRBV30 and TRBJ2-3; 9 positions agree with TRBD2. Germline V lookup: CDR1 GTSNPN, CDR2 SVGIG (reference sequence). The V gene end was trimmed by 8 bases and the J gene end by 4 bases; junction bases not matched to a gene: 7. The CDR3 runs 13 residues.

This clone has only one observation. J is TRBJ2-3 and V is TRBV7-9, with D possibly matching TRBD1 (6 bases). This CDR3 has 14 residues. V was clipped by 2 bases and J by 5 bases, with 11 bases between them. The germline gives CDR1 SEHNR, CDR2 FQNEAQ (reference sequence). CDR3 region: CASSLHGDIDTQYF. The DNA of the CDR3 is TGTGCCAGCAGCTTACACGGGGACATAGATACGCAGTATTTT.

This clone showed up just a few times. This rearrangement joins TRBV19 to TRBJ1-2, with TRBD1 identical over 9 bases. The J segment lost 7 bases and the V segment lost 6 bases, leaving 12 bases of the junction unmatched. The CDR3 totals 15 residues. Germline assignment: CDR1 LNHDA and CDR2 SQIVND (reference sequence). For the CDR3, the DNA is TGTGCCAGTAGCCCAGAAGGACAGGGGTCTGCTGGCTACACCTTC. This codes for CASSPEGQGSAGYTF.

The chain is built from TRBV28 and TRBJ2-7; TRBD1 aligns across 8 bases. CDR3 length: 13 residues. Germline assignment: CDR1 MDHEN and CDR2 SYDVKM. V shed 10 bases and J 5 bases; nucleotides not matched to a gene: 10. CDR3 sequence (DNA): TGTGCCACCCTAACCAGGGGGCGCCACGAGCAGTACTTC. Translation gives CATLTRGRHEQYF.

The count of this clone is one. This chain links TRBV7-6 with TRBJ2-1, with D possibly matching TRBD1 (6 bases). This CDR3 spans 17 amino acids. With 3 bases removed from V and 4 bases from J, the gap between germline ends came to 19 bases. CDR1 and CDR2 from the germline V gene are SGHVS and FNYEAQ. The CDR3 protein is CASSFSGTPGTYNEQFF. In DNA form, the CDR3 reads TGTGCCAGCAGCTTTTCCGGGACACCCGGTACATACAATGAGCAGTTCTTC.